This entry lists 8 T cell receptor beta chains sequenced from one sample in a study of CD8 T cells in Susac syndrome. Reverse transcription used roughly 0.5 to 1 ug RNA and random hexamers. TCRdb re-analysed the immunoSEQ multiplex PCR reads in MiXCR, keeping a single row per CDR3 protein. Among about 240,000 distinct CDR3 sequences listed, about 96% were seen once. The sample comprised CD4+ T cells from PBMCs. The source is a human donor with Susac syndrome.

The CDR3 bases are TGCGCCAGCAGCCAAGCCCGGAAACAAGTGGGACAGGGGGCGAAGACCCAGTACTTC. It specifies CASSQARKQVGQGAKTQYF. The chain uses TRBV4-1 and TRBJ2-5; TRBD1 matches 12 bases. V dropped 1 base and J dropped 6; count of bases not matched to a gene: 15. The CDR3 is made up of 19 amino acids. The germline CDR1 and CDR2 sequences are MGHRA and YSYEKL.

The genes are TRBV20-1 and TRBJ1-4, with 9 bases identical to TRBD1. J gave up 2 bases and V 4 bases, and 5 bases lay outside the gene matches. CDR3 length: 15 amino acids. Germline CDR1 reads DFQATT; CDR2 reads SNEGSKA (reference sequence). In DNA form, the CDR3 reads TGCAGTGCTATGGGACAGGGAGCGACTAATGAAAAACTGTTTTTT. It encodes CSAMGQGATNEKLFF.

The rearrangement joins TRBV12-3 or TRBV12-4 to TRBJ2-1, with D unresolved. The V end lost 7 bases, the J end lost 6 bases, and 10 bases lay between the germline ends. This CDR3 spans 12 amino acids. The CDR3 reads CASTKRPNEQFF. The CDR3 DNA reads TGTGCCAGCACGAAGAGACCCAATGAGCAGTTCTTC.

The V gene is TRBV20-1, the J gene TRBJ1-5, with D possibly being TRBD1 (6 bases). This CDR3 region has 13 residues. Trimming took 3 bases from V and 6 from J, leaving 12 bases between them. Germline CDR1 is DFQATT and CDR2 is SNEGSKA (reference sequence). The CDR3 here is CSASEQGGQPQHF. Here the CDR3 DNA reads TGCAGTGCTAGCGAACAGGGTGGTCAGCCCCAGCATTTT.

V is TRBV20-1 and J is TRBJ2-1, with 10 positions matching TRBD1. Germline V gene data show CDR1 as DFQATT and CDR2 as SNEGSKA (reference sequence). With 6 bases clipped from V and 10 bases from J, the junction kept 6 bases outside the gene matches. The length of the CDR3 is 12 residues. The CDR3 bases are TGCAGTGCGGGGGACAGGGGTGTGGAGCAGTTCTTC. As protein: CSAGDRGVEQFF.

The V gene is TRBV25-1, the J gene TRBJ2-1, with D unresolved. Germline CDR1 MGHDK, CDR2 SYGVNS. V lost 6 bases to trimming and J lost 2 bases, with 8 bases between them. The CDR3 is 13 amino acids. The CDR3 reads CASRGGTYNEQFF. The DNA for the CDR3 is TGTGCCAGCAGGGGTGGAACCTACAATGAGCAGTTCTTC.

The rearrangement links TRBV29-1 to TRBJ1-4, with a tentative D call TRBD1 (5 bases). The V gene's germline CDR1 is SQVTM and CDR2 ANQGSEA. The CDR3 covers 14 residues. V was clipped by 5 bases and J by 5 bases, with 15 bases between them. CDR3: CSVSLRGGNEKLFF. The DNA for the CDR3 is TGCAGCGTTTCACTGCGGGGGGGGAATGAAAAACTGTTTTTT.

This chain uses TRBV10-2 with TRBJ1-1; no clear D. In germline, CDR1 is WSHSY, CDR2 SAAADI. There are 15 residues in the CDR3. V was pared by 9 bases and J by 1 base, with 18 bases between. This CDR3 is CASLRDSDGNTEAFF. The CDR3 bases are TGCGCCAGTCTCCGCGACTCTGACGGGAACACTGAAGCTTTCTTT.